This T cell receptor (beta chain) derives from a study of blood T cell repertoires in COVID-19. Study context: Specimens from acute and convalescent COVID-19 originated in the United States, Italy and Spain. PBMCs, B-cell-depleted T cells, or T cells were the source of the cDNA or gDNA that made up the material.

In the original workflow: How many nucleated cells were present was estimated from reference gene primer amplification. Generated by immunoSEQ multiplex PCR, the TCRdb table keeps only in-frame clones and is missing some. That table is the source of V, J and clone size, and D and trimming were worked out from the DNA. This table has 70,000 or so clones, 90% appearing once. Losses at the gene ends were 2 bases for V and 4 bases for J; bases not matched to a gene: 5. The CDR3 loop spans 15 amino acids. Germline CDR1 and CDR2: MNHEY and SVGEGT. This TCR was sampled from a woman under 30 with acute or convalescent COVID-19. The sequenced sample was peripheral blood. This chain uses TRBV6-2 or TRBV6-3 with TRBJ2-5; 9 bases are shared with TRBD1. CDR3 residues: CASSYAGTGSETQYF. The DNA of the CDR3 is TGTGCCAGCAGTTACGCGGGGACAGGGTCAGAGACCCAGTACTTC.